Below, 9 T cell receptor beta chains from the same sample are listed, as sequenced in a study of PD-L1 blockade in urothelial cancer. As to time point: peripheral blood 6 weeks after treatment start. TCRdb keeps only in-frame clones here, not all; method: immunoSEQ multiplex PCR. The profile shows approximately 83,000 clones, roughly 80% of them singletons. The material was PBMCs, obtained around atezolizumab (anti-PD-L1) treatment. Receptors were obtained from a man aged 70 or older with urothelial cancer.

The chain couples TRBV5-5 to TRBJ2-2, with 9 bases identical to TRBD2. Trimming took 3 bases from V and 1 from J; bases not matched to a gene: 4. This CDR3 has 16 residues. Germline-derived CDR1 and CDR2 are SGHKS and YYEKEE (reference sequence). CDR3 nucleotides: TGTGCCAGCAGCTGGGGTAGCGGGGGGAACACCGGGGAGCTGTTTTTT. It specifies CASSWGSGGNTGELFF.

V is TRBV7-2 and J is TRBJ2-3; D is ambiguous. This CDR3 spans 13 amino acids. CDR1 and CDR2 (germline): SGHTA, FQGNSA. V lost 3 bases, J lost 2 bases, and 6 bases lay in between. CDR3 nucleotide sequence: TGTGCCAGCAGCTTCTATACCACAGATACGCAGTATTTT. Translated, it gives CASSFYTTDTQYF. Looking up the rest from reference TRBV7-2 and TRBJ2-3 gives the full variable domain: GAGVSQSPSNKVTEKGKDVELRCDPISGHTALYWYRQSLGQGLEFLIYFQGNSAPDKSGLPSDRFSAERTGGSVSTLTIQRTQQEDSAVYLCASSFYTTDTQYFGPGTRLTVL.

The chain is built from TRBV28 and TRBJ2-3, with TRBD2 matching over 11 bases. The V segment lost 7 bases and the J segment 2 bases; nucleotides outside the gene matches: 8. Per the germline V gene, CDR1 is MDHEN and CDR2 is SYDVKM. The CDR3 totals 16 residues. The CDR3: CASTFSGGASTDTQYF. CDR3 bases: TGTGCCAGCACTTTTAGCGGGGGGGCCTCCACAGATACGCAGTATTTT.

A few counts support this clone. DNA for the CDR3: TGTGCCAGTAGGAGGTCGGACACCGGGGAGCTGTTTTTT. Encoded protein: CASRRSDTGELFF. The V gene is TRBV19, the J gene TRBJ2-2; D is undetermined. V was pared by 6 bases and J by 3 bases, with 8 bases between. This CDR3 contains 13 residues. Germline CDR1 is LNHDA and CDR2 is SQIVND (reference sequence).

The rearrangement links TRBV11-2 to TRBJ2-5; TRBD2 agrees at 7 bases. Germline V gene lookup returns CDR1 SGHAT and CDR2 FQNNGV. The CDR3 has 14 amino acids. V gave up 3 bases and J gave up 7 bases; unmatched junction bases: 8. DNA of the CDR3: TGTGCCAGCAGCTTCGCGGGAGCTCGCGGGACCCAGTACTTC. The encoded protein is CASSFAGARGTQYF.

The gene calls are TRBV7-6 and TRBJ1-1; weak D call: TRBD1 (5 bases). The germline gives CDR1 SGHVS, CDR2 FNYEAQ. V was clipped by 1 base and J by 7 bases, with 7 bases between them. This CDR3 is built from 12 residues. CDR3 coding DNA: TGTGCCAGCAGCTTAGAACAGGATGAAGCTTTCTTT. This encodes CASSLEQDEAFF.

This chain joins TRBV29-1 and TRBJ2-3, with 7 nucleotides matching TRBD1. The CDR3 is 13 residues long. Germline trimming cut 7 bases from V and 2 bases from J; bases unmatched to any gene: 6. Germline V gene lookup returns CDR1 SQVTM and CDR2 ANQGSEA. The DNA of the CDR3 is TGCAGCGCCGAGGGGGCCCACACAGATACGCAGTATTTT. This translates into CSAEGAHTDTQYF.

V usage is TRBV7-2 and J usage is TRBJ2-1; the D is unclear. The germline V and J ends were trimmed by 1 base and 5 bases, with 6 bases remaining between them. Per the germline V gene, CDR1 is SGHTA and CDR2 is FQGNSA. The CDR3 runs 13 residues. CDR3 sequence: CASSLGRNNEQFF. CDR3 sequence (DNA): TGTGCCAGCAGCTTAGGGAGAAACAATGAGCAGTTCTTC.

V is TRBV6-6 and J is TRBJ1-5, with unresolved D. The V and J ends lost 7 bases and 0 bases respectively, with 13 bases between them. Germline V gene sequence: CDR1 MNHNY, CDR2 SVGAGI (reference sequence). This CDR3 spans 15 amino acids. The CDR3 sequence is CASTTGSGSNQPQHF. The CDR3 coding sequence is TGTGCCAGCACCACCGGGAGTGGTAGCAATCAGCCCCAGCATTTT.